This TCR beta chain stems from a study of cytomegalovirus exposure and HLA in healthy donors. Whole-study context: The 120 or so validation repertoires matched the 650 to 850 first-cohort repertoires in platform, a later analysis reported. Overall study results and limits: First-cohort TCR clusters were later found to tend to co-occur in the 90 to 150 validation repertoires. According to the study, 160 or so TCR beta chains were cytomegalovirus-associated.

The protocol was immunoSEQ multiplex PCR, while the TCRdb copy is restricted to in-frame clones and leaves out a portion. Here the sample spans 68,000 or so clones, about nine tenths being singletons. The donors were in the roughly 130-subject validation cohort, distinct from the roughly 700-subject first cohort. The V end was cut by 0 bases, the J end by 10 bases, with 27 bases between. The CDR3 covers 18 residues. Germline CDR1 is LGHNA and CDR2 is YSLEER. In the case of this clone: Its antigen is not identified.

This clonotype originated in a man between 18 and 35 years old in good health and CMV-seronegative. Source material: PBMCs. This chain links TRBV4-3 with TRBJ1-1; possible D gene TRBD1, 5 bases. CDR3 in amino acids: CASSQDGGPGAGRTGAFF. The CDR3, as DNA: TGCGCCAGCAGCCAAGATGGGGGTCCGGGAGCGGGGAGAACAGGAGCTTTCTTT.